The 25 T cell receptor beta chains given below trace back to one sample, sequenced in a study of T cell responses to AZD1222 COVID-19 vaccine. The repertoire was sequenced with immunoSEQ multiplex PCR; TCRdb's copy has only in-frame clones and lacks some. The sample includes approximately 180,000 clones, around 90% seen only once; the top ten take 3.5% to 4.5%. The sequencing used peripheral blood, collected 28 days after the second dose of the MenACWY control vaccine. These receptors came from an adult who received the MenACWY meningococcal vaccine as a control.

The chain recombines TRBV3-1 (or the pseudogene TRBV3-2) with TRBJ2-7; the D is unclear. The germline V gene encodes CDR1 LGHDT and CDR2 YNNKEL (reference sequence). The CDR3 length is 15 residues. Trimming removed 0 bases from V and 0 bases from J, with 9 bases in between. CDR3 DNA: TGTGCCAGCAGCCAAGAGCTGATCAGCTCCTACGAGCAGTACTTC. Translation: CASSQELISSYEQYF.

The gene calls are TRBV25-1 and TRBJ2-7, with no clear D. Germline V gene sequence: CDR1 MGHDK, CDR2 SYGVNS. V lost 5 bases and J 2 bases, leaving 10 bases between the germline ends. This CDR3 spans 13 amino acids. The CDR3 nucleotides are TGTGCCAGCAGTCCTACCGTGACCTACGAGCAGTACTTC. Encoded protein: CASSPTVTYEQYF.

This chain connects TRBV28 to TRBJ2-4, with 9 bases fitting TRBD1. The CDR3 is 15 amino acids. J lost 0 bases, V lost 5 bases, and 2 bases had no gene match. In germline, CDR1 is MDHEN, CDR2 SYDVKM. This chain's CDR3 is CASSRQGVAKNIQYF. The DNA for the CDR3 is TGTGCCAGCAGTCGACAGGGGGTAGCCAAAAACATTCAGTACTTC.

This clone came up once. The chain recombines TRBV7-2 with TRBJ2-7; 7 bases are shared with TRBD1. Trimming removed 3 bases from V and 3 bases from J; junction bases left unmatched: 2. CDR1 is SGHTA, CDR2 FQGNSA, per germline. The CDR3 runs 13 residues. The CDR3 loop is CASSFGTDYEQYF. The CDR3, as DNA: TGTGCCAGCAGCTTTGGGACAGACTACGAGCAGTACTTC.

The chain combines TRBV28 with TRBJ1-1; D is possibly TRBD1 (5 bases). CDR1 and CDR2 from the germline V gene are MDHEN and SYDVKM. V was shortened by 2 bases and J by 1 base, with 8 bases between the two germline ends. The CDR3 is made up of 14 amino acids. The CDR3 loop reads CASSLMGENTEAFF. DNA for the CDR3: TGTGCCAGCAGTTTAATGGGGGAGAACACTGAAGCTTTCTTT.

The chain links TRBV7-2 to TRBJ1-2; D is unresolved. Germline CDR1 reads SGHTA; CDR2 reads FQGNSA. The V gene lost 1 base and the J gene lost 0 bases, with 15 bases spanning the gap. The CDR3 contains 17 residues. The CDR3 is CASSLDVTRAPNYGYTF. CDR3 in DNA: TGTGCCAGCAGCTTAGATGTGACTAGGGCTCCTAACTATGGCTACACCTTC.

This clone was picked up a small number of times. The chain is built from TRBV7-2 and TRBJ1-1; tentative D call: TRBD1 (5 bases). Deletions cut 3 bases from V and 3 bases from J, with 5 bases between. Germline CDR1 reads SGHTA; CDR2 reads FQGNSA. This CDR3 region has 12 residues. The CDR3 here is CASSFRDTEAFF. The CDR3 coding sequence is TGTGCCAGCAGCTTCAGGGACACTGAAGCTTTCTTT.

This chain links TRBV28 with TRBJ2-7; D ambiguous. V lost 5 bases and J 2 bases, leaving 10 bases between the germline ends. The CDR3 length is 13 residues. Germline V lookup: CDR1 MDHEN, CDR2 SYDVKM. The CDR3, as DNA: TGTGCCAGCAGTGTCGGCGGTCCCTACGAGCAGTACTTC. Protein sequence: CASSVGGPYEQYF.

The chain couples TRBV28 to TRBJ2-1, with 11 bases that match TRBD2. V shed 6 bases and J 10 bases; nucleotides not matched to a gene: 11. The CDR3 length is 15 residues. Looked up from germline, CDR1 is MDHEN and CDR2 is SYDVKM. This chain's CDR3 is CASSSLAGALGEQFF. The DNA for the CDR3 is TGTGCCAGCAGCTCACTAGCGGGAGCCCTGGGGGAGCAGTTCTTC.

The V gene is TRBV30, the J gene TRBJ1-5; D unresolved. CDR3 length: 15 amino acids. In germline, CDR1 is GTSNPN, CDR2 SVGIG (reference sequence). V lost 0 bases to trimming and J lost 2 bases, with 11 bases between them. The CDR3 sequence is CAWSVGAGGNQPQHF. As DNA, the CDR3 is TGTGCCTGGAGTGTGGGTGCTGGCGGCAATCAGCCCCAGCATTTT.

The V call is TRBV7-9, the J call TRBJ1-1; no definite D call. V lost 5 bases and J 5 bases, leaving 9 bases between the germline ends. This CDR3 is 12 amino acids long. Germline values: CDR1 SEHNR, CDR2 FQNEAQ (reference sequence). The CDR3 spells CASSLTETEAFF. DNA for the CDR3: TGTGCCAGCAGCCTCACCGAGACTGAAGCTTTCTTT.

The chain employs TRBV19 and TRBJ2-2; 9 bases align to TRBD2. Germline values: CDR1 LNHDA, CDR2 SQIVND (reference sequence). V shed 9 bases and J 4 bases; nucleotides not matched to a gene: 15. This CDR3 is 17 amino acids long. The CDR3: CASAPGRLAEFTGELFF. CDR3 sequence (DNA): TGTGCCAGCGCTCCGGGGAGACTAGCGGAGTTCACCGGGGAGCTGTTTTTT. Full variable domain (remainder filled in from reference TRBV19 and TRBJ2-2): DGGITQSPKYLFRKEGQNVTLSCEQNLNHDAMYWYRQDPGQGLRLIYYSQIVNDFQKGDIAEGYSVSREKKESFPLTVTSAQKNPTAFYLCASAPGRLAEFTGELFFGEGSRLTVL.

The V gene is TRBV29-1, the J gene TRBJ1-1, with a tentative D call TRBD1 (5 bases). V was trimmed by 7 bases and J by 4 bases, leaving 16 bases between them. The CDR3 is 13 residues long. Germline V gene lookup returns CDR1 SQVTM and CDR2 ANQGSEA. In DNA form, the CDR3 reads TGCAGCGCCGCAGGTCAGGGAGGCACTGAAGCTTTCTTT. Its translation: CSAAGQGGTEAFF.

The rearrangement links TRBV5-1 to TRBJ2-2; D call uncertain. The germline V gene encodes CDR1 SGHRS and CDR2 YFSETQ. The CDR3 loop spans 15 amino acids. Trimming pared 0 bases from V and 3 bases from J, leaving 9 bases between. As DNA, the CDR3 is TGCGCCAGCAGCTTGGATAGGGCGGACACCGGGGAGCTGTTTTTT. Its protein is CASSLDRADTGELFF.

This rearrangement joins TRBV9 to TRBJ2-1; TRBD2 might be the D (5 bases). Germline-derived CDR1 and CDR2 are SGDLS and YYNGEE. The CDR3 consists of 15 residues. Trimming took 2 bases from V and 1 from J, leaving 10 bases between them. In nucleotides, the CDR3 is TGTGCCAGCAGCGTGTCGAGGACTTCCTACAATGAGCAGTTCTTC. This sequence encodes CASSVSRTSYNEQFF.

V is TRBV5-1 and J is TRBJ2-3, with 7 bases identical to TRBD1. With 1 base clipped from V and 1 base from J, the junction kept 3 bases outside the gene matches. Germline loops: CDR1 SGHRS, CDR2 YFSETQ. The CDR3 is 15 residues long. The CDR3 DNA reads TGCGCCAGCAGCTTGCCAGGGGGAGGCACAGATACGCAGTATTTT. Translated: CASSLPGGGTDTQYF.

V usage is TRBV9 and J usage is TRBJ1-3; D remains ambiguous. V was shortened by 1 base and J by 4 bases, with 12 bases between the two germline ends. The CDR3 sequence is 15 residues long. CDR1 is SGDLS, CDR2 YYNGEE, per germline. CDR3 DNA: TGTGCCAGCAGCGTACTAAGCCAGCCCGGAAACACCATATATTTT. Amino acid sequence: CASSVLSQPGNTIYF.

The chain combines TRBV15 with TRBJ1-2; no firm D call. The CDR3 covers 11 residues. The germline V gene encodes CDR1 LNHNV and CDR2 YYDKDF (reference sequence). With 5 bases removed from V and 4 bases from J, the gap between germline ends came to 5 bases. CDR3 sequence (DNA): TGTGCCACCAGCGGAGGCTATGGCTACACCTTC. It yields the protein CATSGGYGYTF.

This chain joins TRBV3-1 (or the pseudogene TRBV3-2) and TRBJ2-7, with D unclear. The CDR3 spans 12 residues. Trimming removed 2 bases at V and 2 bases at J, with 4 bases between. The V gene's germline CDR1 is LGHDT and CDR2 YNNKEL (reference sequence). The CDR3 loop is CASSQTTYEQYF. CDR3 DNA: TGTGCCAGCAGCCAAACAACCTACGAGCAGTACTTC.

The rearrangement uses TRBV3-1 (or the pseudogene TRBV3-2) and TRBJ1-1, with no clear D. The ends were cut back, 1 base at V and 8 bases at J, with 17 bases in the middle. The CDR3 spans 15 residues. Germline CDR1 is LGHDT and CDR2 is YNNKEL (reference sequence). CDR3: CASSQGGPWPLEAFF. CDR3 DNA: TGTGCCAGCAGCCAAGGAGGCCCCTGGCCGCTGGAAGCTTTCTTT.

The rearrangement links TRBV6-5 to TRBJ1-6; the match to TRBD1 covers 11 bases. Trimming removed 10 bases from V and 5 bases from J; junction bases left unmatched: 7. In germline, CDR1 is MNHEY, CDR2 SVGAGI. CDR3 size: 15 residues. The CDR3 loop reads CATAGTGGNNSPLHF. The CDR3 DNA reads TGTGCCACCGCCGGGACAGGGGGTAATAATTCACCCCTCCACTTT.

The chain is built from TRBV10-1 and TRBJ2-2, with D unresolved. The CDR3 totals 13 residues. Germline CDR1 WNHNN, CDR2 SYGVQD (reference sequence). Trimming took off 6 bases at V and 2 bases at J, with 7 bases between the two ends. Here the CDR3 DNA reads TGCGCCAGCAGAGAGGATAACACCGGGGAGCTGTTTTTT. This encodes CASREDNTGELFF.

CDR3 sequence (DNA): TGTGCCAGCAGTCCGACCTCGTGGGGGGCAAGGGCTAACTATGGCTACACCTTC. Translated: CASSPTSWGARANYGYTF. The chain joins TRBV27 to TRBJ1-2, with TRBD1 as a possible D gene (6 bases). Trimming pared 5 bases from V and 0 bases from J, leaving 22 bases between. The CDR3 totals 18 residues. Per the germline V gene, CDR1 is MNHEY and CDR2 is SMNVEV (reference sequence).

The genes are TRBV27 and TRBJ1-5, with D possibly TRBD1 on 5 matching bases. With 3 bases removed from V and 2 bases from J, the gap between germline ends came to 11 bases. The germline V gene encodes CDR1 MNHEY and CDR2 SMNVEV (reference sequence). CDR3 length equals 15 residues. The CDR3 protein is CASSFRALGNQPQHF. The CDR3, as DNA: TGTGCCAGCAGTTTCAGGGCACTTGGCAATCAGCCCCAGCATTTT.

The V gene is TRBV7-2, the J gene TRBJ2-7; TRBD1 matches 9 bases. In germline, CDR1 is SGHTA, CDR2 FQGNSA. Trimming removed 5 bases from V and 2 bases from J; junction bases left unmatched: 4. The CDR3 has 14 residues. CDR3 region: CASSPDRGTYEQYF. The CDR3 coding sequence is TGTGCCAGCAGCCCGGACAGGGGTACCTACGAGCAGTACTTC.